Listed here are 27 T cell receptor beta chains from one sample, sequenced in a study of blood T cell repertoires in COVID-19. The data were produced by immunoSEQ multiplex PCR, yet TCRdb's version contains in-frame clones alone and is incomplete. This repertoire shows about 380,000 clones, 90% found once; its top ten account for 6.5% to 8%. Sequenced: peripheral blood. The source of these receptors is a man aged 18 to 35 with active or convalescent COVID-19.

The V and J genes are TRBV11-2 and TRBJ1-4; the D gene is possibly TRBD1 (5 bases). The CDR3 loop spans 15 amino acids. CDR1 SGHAT and CDR2 FQNNGV come from the germline V gene. V shed 0 bases and J shed 7 bases, with 12 bases lying between them. In DNA form, the CDR3 reads TGTGCCAGCAGCTTAGACGGGGGAGGTCGTGAAAAACTGTTTTTT. Protein: CASSLDGGGREKLFF.

The V and J genes are TRBV27 and TRBJ1-1; 7 bases line up with TRBD1. Germline CDR1 is MNHEY and CDR2 is SMNVEV (reference sequence). Germline trimming cut 6 bases from V and 0 bases from J; bases unmatched to any gene: 7. The CDR3 is 15 residues long. CDR3 residues: CASRAMTGLNTEAFF. In nucleotides, the CDR3 is TGTGCCAGCAGAGCAATGACAGGGTTGAACACTGAAGCTTTCTTT.

This chain connects TRBV5-6 to TRBJ2-4, with D unclear. The V end lost 0 bases, the J end lost 0 bases, and 10 bases lay between the germline ends. The CDR3 is 16 amino acids. Germline V CDR1 and CDR2: SGHDT, YYEEEE. CDR3 amino acids: CASSLGIELAKNIQYF. CDR3 DNA sequence: TGTGCCAGCAGCTTGGGTATCGAGTTAGCCAAAAACATTCAGTACTTC.

The V and J genes are TRBV7-2 and TRBJ2-1, with 8 bases fitting TRBD2. V lost 6 bases and J lost 9; bases outside the gene matches: 13. Looked up from germline, CDR1 is SGHTA and CDR2 is FQGNSA. This CDR3 comprises 15 residues. CDR3 protein: CASRMRPAGEFEQFF. As DNA, the CDR3 is TGTGCCAGCAGAATGAGGCCAGCGGGAGAGTTTGAGCAGTTCTTC.

J is TRBJ1-2 and V is TRBV28, with a possible D match to TRBD1 (5 bases). Germline assignment: CDR1 MDHEN and CDR2 SYDVKM. This CDR3 region has 14 residues. V was shortened by 5 bases and J by 5 bases, with 15 bases between the two germline ends. The CDR3 sequence: CASSRQGIYYGYTF. In nucleotides, the CDR3 is TGTGCCAGCAGTAGGCAGGGAATATATTATGGCTACACCTTC.

The CDR3 bases are TGTGCCAGTAACCAGACAGGGGGATGGAATCAGCCCCAGCATTTT. Residues: CASNQTGGWNQPQHF. J is TRBJ1-5 and V is TRBV19, with 9 bases that match TRBD1. V was pared by 7 bases and J by 4 bases, with 8 bases of the junction left unmatched. This CDR3 contains 15 residues. Germline CDR1 and CDR2: LNHDA and SQIVND (reference sequence).

V is TRBV5-1 and J is TRBJ1-3; 8 nucleotides agree with TRBD1. The CDR3 length is 15 residues. Germline V CDR1 and CDR2: SGHRS, YFSETQ. Germline trimming cut 5 bases from V and 3 bases from J; bases unmatched to any gene: 7. As DNA, the CDR3 is TGCGCCAGCAGTCAGGGGGCAGTAGGTGGAAACACCATATATTTT. Protein sequence: CASSQGAVGGNTIYF.

The chain links TRBV2 to TRBJ2-7; D not certain. This CDR3 is 12 amino acids long. Trimming pared 7 bases from V and 3 bases from J, leaving 10 bases between. Per the germline V gene, CDR1 is SNHLY and CDR2 is FYNNEI. The CDR3 DNA reads TGTGCCAGCACGACATCCAACTACGAGCAGTACTTC. Its protein product is CASTTSNYEQYF.

V and J are TRBV7-2 and TRBJ2-7, with TRBD1 as a possible D gene (5 bases). This CDR3 comprises 15 residues. The germline V gene has CDR1 SGHTA and CDR2 FQGNSA. V lost 1 base, J lost 2 bases, and 12 bases lay in between. In nucleotides, the CDR3 is TGTGCCAGCAGCTTAGACAGGTATAACCCCTACGAGCAGTACTTC. Amino acid sequence: CASSLDRYNPYEQYF.

This chain joins TRBV3-1 (or the pseudogene TRBV3-2) and TRBJ2-3; TRBD2 matches at 12 bases. Trimming cost V 4 bases and J 5 bases; bases outside gene matches: 10. The CDR3 length is 17 residues. Germline V gene sequence: CDR1 LGHDT, CDR2 YNNKEL (reference sequence). This CDR3 reads CASSRSSGGGILDTQYF. The CDR3 coding sequence is TGTGCCAGCAGCCGTTCTAGCGGGGGGGGCATATTAGATACGCAGTATTTT.

The CDR3 is CATSDLGGAGANVLTF. CDR3 coding DNA: TGTGCCACCAGTGATTTGGGAGGGGCTGGGGCCAACGTCCTGACTTTC. This chain connects TRBV24-1 to TRBJ2-6; possible D gene TRBD2, 6 bases. Trimming shortened V by 0 bases and J by 2 bases, and 7 bases separated the two germline ends. The germline gives CDR1 KGHDR, CDR2 SFDVKD. This CDR3 region has 16 residues.

The rearrangement links TRBV12-5 to TRBJ2-1; 12 bases fit TRBD2. Germline V gene data show CDR1 as LGHNT and CDR2 as FRNRAP. The CDR3 totals 15 residues. V lost 4 bases and J lost 6; bases outside the gene matches: 4. The CDR3 region is CASGSLAGGPNEQFF. CDR3 sequence (DNA): TGTGCTAGTGGTTCTCTAGCGGGAGGGCCCAATGAGCAGTTCTTC. Full variable domain (outside the CDR3, taken from reference TRBV12-5 and TRBJ2-1): DARVTQTPRHKVTEMGQEVTMRCQPILGHNTVFWYRQTMMQGLELLAYFRNRAPLDDSGMPKDRFSAEMPDATLATLKIQPSEPRDSAVYFCASGSLAGGPNEQFFGPGTRLTVL.

This clone was observed once. The rearrangement links TRBV5-5 to TRBJ1-3; D not resolved. The CDR3 is made up of 13 amino acids. The germline V gene has CDR1 SGHKS and CDR2 YYEKEE (reference sequence). Deletions cut 4 bases from V and 2 bases from J, with 7 bases between. The CDR3, as DNA: TGTGCCAGCAGCCTCCCCCCTGGAAACACCATATATTTT. It is translated as CASSLPPGNTIYF.

This clone was seen only once. The chain links TRBV28 to TRBJ1-6, with 7 positions matching TRBD1. Trimming at V came to 6 bases and at J to 7 bases, leaving 6 bases not matched to a gene. The length of the CDR3 is 14 residues. Germline lookup yields CDR1 MDHEN and CDR2 SYDVKM. CDR3 sequence (DNA): TGTGCCAGCAGCACGGGACAGCCAAATTCACCCCTCCACTTT. Encoded protein: CASSTGQPNSPLHF.

The chain has TRBV7-2 and TRBJ2-3; TRBD2 matches at 11 bases. CDR1 is SGHTA and CDR2 is FQGNSA in the germline V gene. The length of the CDR3 is 17 residues. V lost 2 bases, J lost 2 bases, and 6 bases stayed unmatched. The CDR3 region is CASSLRLAGQYTDTQYF. The DNA for the CDR3 is TGTGCCAGCAGCTTACGACTAGCGGGACAGTACACAGATACGCAGTATTTT.

CDR3 loop: CASSTRLAGSGSRNEQFF. For the CDR3, the DNA is TGTGCCAGCAGCACCAGACTAGCGGGGTCCGGGTCCCGCAATGAGCAGTTCTTC. The chain recombines TRBV7-2 with TRBJ2-1; 11 bases are a match to TRBD2. There are 18 residues in the CDR3. Germline V gene lookup returns CDR1 SGHTA and CDR2 FQGNSA. Losses at the gene ends were 5 bases for V and 6 bases for J; bases not matched to a gene: 15.

This chain links TRBV6-1 with TRBJ1-2, with D uncertain. CDR1 and CDR2 from the germline V gene are MNHNS and SASEGT. The CDR3 consists of 13 residues. V was shortened by 3 bases and J by 2 bases, with 7 bases between the two germline ends. CDR3 protein: CASSDPPNYGYTF. CDR3 coding DNA: TGTGCCAGCAGTGATCCTCCCAACTATGGCTACACCTTC.

This clone has only one observation. This chain joins TRBV24-1 and TRBJ2-3; D might be TRBD1 (6 bases). The CDR3 loop spans 14 amino acids. Trimming took 4 bases from V and 5 from J, leaving 12 bases between them. Per the germline V gene, CDR1 is KGHDR and CDR2 is SFDVKD. The CDR3 coding sequence is TGTGCCACCAGTGAATCACAGGGCCGAGATACGCAGTATTTT. Translating it yields CATSESQGRDTQYF.

This chain connects TRBV28 to TRBJ2-7, with 11 bases that match TRBD1. The junction had 6 bases not matched to a gene; V was cut back by 10 bases and J by 4 bases. The length of the CDR3 is 13 residues. Germline values: CDR1 MDHEN, CDR2 SYDVKM. CDR3: CATGTGGTYEQYF. DNA of the CDR3: TGTGCCACCGGGACAGGGGGAACATACGAGCAGTACTTC.

This clone turned up a few times. The genes are TRBV27 and TRBJ1-5; D possibly corresponds to TRBD1 (6 bases). This CDR3 is built from 15 residues. Germline lookup yields CDR1 MNHEY and CDR2 SMNVEV (reference sequence). Trimming removed 2 bases at V and 6 bases at J, with 14 bases between. Written as DNA, the CDR3 is TGTGCCAGCAGTTTAGGGGCAGGGGCCACTCAGCCCCAGCATTTT. It is translated as CASSLGAGATQPQHF.

This sequence joins TRBV5-1 and TRBJ2-7; 14 positions match TRBD2. Germline loops: CDR1 SGHRS, CDR2 YFSETQ. Trimming cost V 3 bases and J 4 bases; bases outside gene matches: 3. This CDR3 is built from 15 residues. CDR3 protein: CASSSGLAGEYEQYF. The CDR3 nucleotides read TGCGCCAGCAGCTCGGGACTAGCGGGAGAATACGAGCAGTACTTC. Full variable domain (remainder filled in from reference TRBV5-1 and TRBJ2-7): KAGVTQTPRYLIKTRGQQVTLSCSPISGHRSVSWYQQTPGQGLQFLFEYFSETQRNKGNFPGRFSGRQFSNSRSEMNVSTLELGDSALYLCASSSGLAGEYEQYFGPGTRLTVT.

The genes are TRBV4-2 and TRBJ1-2; TRBD1 agrees at 8 bases. CDR1 LGHNA and CDR2 YNFKEQ come from the germline V gene. This CDR3 has 18 residues. V was pared by 1 base and J by 2 bases, with 12 bases of the junction left unmatched. The CDR3 spells CASSQVPVSDRANYGYTF. DNA for the CDR3: TGTGCCAGCAGCCAAGTTCCGGTTTCGGACAGGGCAAACTATGGCTACACCTTC.

This clone was observed a handful of times. This chain uses TRBV5-1 with TRBJ1-3, with D unresolved. The CDR3 extends over 16 amino acids. Germline CDR1 is SGHRS and CDR2 is YFSETQ. V lost 2 bases, J lost 0 bases, and 12 bases lay in between. CDR3 region: CASSLDSPISGNTIYF. The DNA of the CDR3 is TGCGCCAGCAGCTTAGATTCCCCTATCTCTGGAAACACCATATATTTT.

V usage is TRBV11-3 and J usage is TRBJ2-7, with 9 bases matching TRBD1. Germline assignment: CDR1 SGHNT and CDR2 YENEEA. With 5 bases clipped from V and 7 bases from J, the junction kept 12 bases outside the gene matches. CDR3 length: 15 amino acids. The CDR3 loop reads CASSPNRGRWGEQYF. The CDR3 region has the DNA TGTGCCAGCAGCCCGAACAGGGGGCGCTGGGGGGAGCAGTACTTC.

The CDR3 DNA is TGTGCCAGCAGCCCCGGGCCAGGGGATAAAGCTTTCTTT. The encoded protein is CASSPGPGDKAFF. J is TRBJ1-1 and V is TRBV12-3 or TRBV12-4; weak D call: TRBD1 (6 bases). This CDR3 contains 13 residues. V shed 6 bases and J shed 9 bases, with 17 bases lying between them.

This rearrangement joins TRBV18 to TRBJ1-2; 10 bases match TRBD1. This CDR3 region has 14 residues. Germline loops: CDR1 KGHSH, CDR2 LQKENI. V shed 6 bases and J 6 bases; nucleotides not matched to a gene: 7. The CDR3 DNA follows: TGTGCCAGCTCCCGGGACAGGGGAAACGATGGCTACACCTTC. Its protein product is CASSRDRGNDGYTF.

This sequence joins TRBV5-1 and TRBJ2-1; 11 bases agree with TRBD1. V was pared by 0 bases and J by 4 bases, with 6 bases of the junction left unmatched. Germline CDR1 SGHRS, CDR2 YFSETQ. This CDR3 spans 17 amino acids. Written as DNA, the CDR3 is TGCGCCAGCAGCTTGGCCTTAGGGACAGGGGGGTACAATGAGCAGTTCTTC. Translated: CASSLALGTGGYNEQFF.